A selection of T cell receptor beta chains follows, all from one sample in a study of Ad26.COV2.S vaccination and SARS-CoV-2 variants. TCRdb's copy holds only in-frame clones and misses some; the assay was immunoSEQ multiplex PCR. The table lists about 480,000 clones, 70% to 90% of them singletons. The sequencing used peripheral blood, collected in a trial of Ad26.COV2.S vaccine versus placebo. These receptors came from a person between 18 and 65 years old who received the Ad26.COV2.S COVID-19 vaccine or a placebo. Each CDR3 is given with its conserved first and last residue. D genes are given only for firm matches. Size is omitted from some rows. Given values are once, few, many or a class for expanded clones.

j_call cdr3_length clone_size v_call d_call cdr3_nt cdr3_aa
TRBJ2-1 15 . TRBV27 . TGTGCCAGCAGTTTTGGGCTCCTCTCCTACAATGAGCAGTTCTTC CASSFGLLSYNEQFF
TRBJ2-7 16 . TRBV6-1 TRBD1 TGTGCCAGCAGGGAAGGGGGCGGGCTGACGACCTACGAGCAGTACTTC CASREGGGLTTYEQYF
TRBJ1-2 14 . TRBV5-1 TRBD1 TGCGCCAGCAGCTTGAGGGGACAGGACTATGGCTACACCTTC CASSLRGQDYGYTF
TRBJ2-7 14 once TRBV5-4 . TGTGCCAGCAGCTCCCCGGGACCCTCCTACGAGCAGTACTTC CASSSPGPSYEQYF
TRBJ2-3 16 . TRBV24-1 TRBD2 TGTGCCACCAGTGAGGGGAGCGGGAGTATTTCAGATACGCAGTATTTT CATSEGSGSISDTQYF
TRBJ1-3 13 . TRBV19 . TGTGCCACCCAGATTGTCCCTGGAAACACCATATATTTT CATQIVPGNTIYF
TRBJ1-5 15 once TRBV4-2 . TGTGCCAGCAGCCAAGAAGTGACAGGCAATCAGCCCCAGCATTTT CASSQEVTGNQPQHF
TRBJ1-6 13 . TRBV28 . TGTGCCAGCAGTTTACCCGGCAATTCACCCCTCCACTTT CASSLPGNSPLHF
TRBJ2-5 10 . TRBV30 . TGTGCCTGGAGTCAAGAGACCCAGTACTTC CAWSQETQYF
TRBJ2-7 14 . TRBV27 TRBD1 TGTGCCAGCAGAACAGGGGGCACATCCTACGAGCAGTACTTC CASRTGGTSYEQYF
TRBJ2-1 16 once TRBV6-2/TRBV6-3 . TGTGCCAGCAGTCCCCCCGCTCGCGGCTCCTACAATGAGCAGTTCTTC CASSPPARGSYNEQFF
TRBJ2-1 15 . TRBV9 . TGTGCCAGCAGCGAGGCGGGGACGCATAGCTATGAGCAGTTCTTC CASSEAGTHSYEQFF
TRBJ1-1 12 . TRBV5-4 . TGTGCCAGCAGCATGGGGAACACTGAAGCTTTCTTT CASSMGNTEAFF
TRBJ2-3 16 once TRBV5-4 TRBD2 TGTGCCAGCAGCTTAGATAGCGGGAGGGCTGGAGATACGCAGTATTTT CASSLDSGRAGDTQYF
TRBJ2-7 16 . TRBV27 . TGTGCCAGCAGTTTAAGATCCGGCACCGGACCCTACGAGCAGTACTTC CASSLRSGTGPYEQYF
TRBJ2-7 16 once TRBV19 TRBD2 TGTGCCAGTAGTATAGGGGCCGTCGGGGGGTATGTCGAGCAGTACTTC CASSIGAVGGYVEQYF
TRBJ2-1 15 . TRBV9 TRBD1 TGTGCCAGCAGCGGAACCGGGACAGGGTTGGATGAGCAGTTCTTC CASSGTGTGLDEQFF
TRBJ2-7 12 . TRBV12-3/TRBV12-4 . TGTGCCAGCAGTTTATCGCGTGGCGAGCAGTACTTC CASSLSRGEQYF
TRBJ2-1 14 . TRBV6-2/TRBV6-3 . TGTGCCAGCAGTTACTTGCAGGTCGTCGATGAGCAGTTCTTC CASSYLQVVDEQFF
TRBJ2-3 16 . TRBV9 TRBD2 TGTGCCAGCAGCGGATTCCTAGCGGGAGGTACAGATACGCAGTATTTT CASSGFLAGGTDTQYF
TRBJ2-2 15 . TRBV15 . TGTGCCACCAGCAAGGACTTCCTGGCCGGCGGGGAGCTGTTTTTT CATSKDFLAGGELFF
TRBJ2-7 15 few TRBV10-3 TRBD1 TGTGCCATCAGTGAAGAACCGGGACAGGGGGACGAGCAGTACTTC CAISEEPGQGDEQYF
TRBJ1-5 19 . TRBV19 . TGTGCCAGTAGTTCGACCGGGGGGGTCGGCCCCTATAGCAATCAGCCCCAGCATTTT CASSSTGGVGPYSNQPQHF
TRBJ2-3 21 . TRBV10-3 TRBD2 TGTGCCATCAGGGTGACGGATCTCCGTTTGGCTAGCGGGAGGAGCACAGATACGCAGTATTTT CAIRVTDLRLASGRSTDTQYF
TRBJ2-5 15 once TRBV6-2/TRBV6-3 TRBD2 TGTGCCAGCAGTTACTCGGGTCTAGCGGCAGAGACCCAGTACTTC CASSYSGLAAETQYF